These 17 T cell receptor beta chains were sequenced from one sample in a study of blood T cell repertoires in COVID-19. This table comes from immunoSEQ multiplex PCR, and its TCRdb copy is limited to in-frame clones, with some not included. This sample has about 130,000 clones, with around 85% found just once. The material sequenced was PBMCs or T cells enriched from blood (not recorded which). The receptors come from a man aged 45 to 65 who had recovered from COVID-19.

The rearrangement uses TRBV18 and TRBJ2-2; maybe TRBD2 (6 bases). The CDR3 spans 15 residues. Looked up from germline, CDR1 is KGHSH and CDR2 is LQKENI. The V and J ends lost 3 bases and 6 bases respectively, with 14 bases between them. CDR3 sequence (DNA): TGTGCCAGCTCACCGACGGGAGCTAAGGCCGGGGAGCTGTTTTTT. This encodes CASSPTGAKAGELFF.

The chain links TRBV5-5 to TRBJ1-1, with TRBD1 as a possible D gene (6 bases). V was trimmed by 1 base and J by 6 bases, leaving 10 bases between them. The CDR3 totals 13 residues. Germline V lookup: CDR1 SGHKS, CDR2 YYEKEE (reference sequence). The CDR3: CASSLTGFPEAFF. The CDR3 nucleotides read TGTGCCAGCAGCTTGACAGGGTTCCCTGAAGCTTTCTTT. The full variable domain, its missing parts supplied by reference TRBV5-5 and TRBJ1-1, is DAGVTQSPTHLIKTRGQQVTLRCSPISGHKSVSWYQQVLGQGPQFIFQYYEKEERGRGNFPDRFSARQFPNYSSELNVNALLLGDSALYLCASSLTGFPEAFFGQGTRLTVV.

The rearrangement uses TRBV9 and TRBJ2-1; D may be TRBD1 (6 bases). The germline V gene encodes CDR1 SGDLS and CDR2 YYNGEE. The length of the CDR3 is 15 residues. With 0 bases removed from V and 9 bases from J, the gap between germline ends came to 16 bases. CDR3 loop: CASSVVGVSRGEQFF. For the CDR3, the DNA is TGTGCCAGCAGCGTAGTAGGGGTGTCCAGGGGTGAGCAGTTCTTC. Supplemented by reference TRBV9 and TRBJ2-1, the full variable domain reads DSGVTQTPKHLITATGQRVTLRCSPRSGDLSVYWYQQSLDQGLQFLIQYYNGEERAKGNILERFSAQQFPDLHSELNLSSLELGDSALYFCASSVVGVSRGEQFFGPGTRLTVL.

V gene TRBV28 combines with J gene TRBJ1-5; a weak D match, TRBD1 (5 bases). Trimming stripped 3 bases from V and 3 bases from J, with 12 bases between. The germline V gene encodes CDR1 MDHEN and CDR2 SYDVKM. This CDR3 has 15 amino acids. CDR3: CASSFLQGANQPQHF. CDR3 DNA: TGTGCCAGCAGTTTTTTGCAGGGTGCCAATCAGCCCCAGCATTTT.

The chain carries TRBV7-9 and TRBJ1-2; TRBD1 matches 7 bases. V lost 2 bases and J lost 7; bases outside the gene matches: 7. CDR3 length: 14 amino acids. Per germline, CDR1 SEHNR and CDR2 FQNEAQ (reference sequence). CDR3 DNA: TGTGCCAGCAGCTTATTAGGGGGCGAAGTTGGCTACACCTTC. Encoded protein: CASSLLGGEVGYTF.

The chain carries TRBV7-2 and TRBJ1-1; weak D call: TRBD1 (5 bases). The CDR3 is made up of 15 amino acids. In germline, CDR1 is SGHTA, CDR2 FQGNSA. Trimming left V 0 bases short and J 4 bases short, with 12 bases between. The CDR3 spells CASSLAHQGSTEAFF. The CDR3 bases are TGTGCCAGCAGCTTAGCGCATCAGGGTAGCACTGAAGCTTTCTTT.

This rearrangement joins TRBV6-2 or TRBV6-3 to TRBJ2-7; 9 nucleotides line up with TRBD2. This CDR3 comprises 15 residues. Germline V gives CDR1 MNHEY, CDR2 SVGEGT. With V trimmed by 4 bases and J by 3 bases, 7 bases remained unmatched. The CDR3 DNA reads TGTGCCAGCAGTTCCTATAGCGGGGGCCTCTACGAGCAGTACTTC. As protein: CASSSYSGGLYEQYF.

CDR3 nucleotide sequence: TGCAGCGTTCACAAGCGTCTACAGGGATCGGGCTCCTACGAGCAGTACTTC. Translation gives CSVHKRLQGSGSYEQYF. This chain links TRBV29-1 with TRBJ2-7, with D possibly TRBD1 on 6 matching bases. The CDR3 has 17 residues. Germline loops: CDR1 SQVTM, CDR2 ANQGSEA. The V gene lost 5 bases and the J gene lost 0 bases, with 23 bases spanning the gap.

This clone showed up just a few times. The chain employs TRBV11-2 and TRBJ2-2; D is possibly TRBD1 (6 bases). V was pared by 6 bases and J by 5 bases, with 10 bases between. The CDR3 consists of 13 residues. The V gene's germline CDR1 is SGHAT and CDR2 FQNNGV. The CDR3, as DNA: TGTGCCAGCAGTTCGGACAGAACCGGGGAGCTGTTTTTT. Amino acid sequence: CASSSDRTGELFF.

The genes are TRBV2 and TRBJ2-1; tentatively, D is TRBD1 (6 bases). V was clipped by 0 bases and J by 1 base, with 13 bases between them. Germline values: CDR1 SNHLY, CDR2 FYNNEI. The CDR3 totals 17 residues. CDR3: CASSEALPGESYNEQFF. The CDR3, as DNA: TGTGCCAGCAGTGAAGCGCTTCCAGGGGAGTCCTACAATGAGCAGTTCTTC.

This chain connects TRBV5-5 to TRBJ1-6; a possible D gene is TRBD1 (5 bases). Deletions cut 3 bases from V and 8 bases from J, with 15 bases between. CDR1 is SGHKS, CDR2 YYEKEE, per germline (reference sequence). The CDR3 contains 15 residues. The DNA of the CDR3 is TGTGCCAGCAGCTCACGCTTAGGGGTAGATTCACCCCTCCACTTT. Protein: CASSSRLGVDSPLHF.

V and J are TRBV30 and TRBJ2-7; 10 nucleotides agree with TRBD1. CDR1 and CDR2 (germline): GTSNPN, SVGIG (reference sequence). The CDR3 covers 14 residues. V lost 3 bases and J lost 5; bases outside the gene matches: 7. The chain's CDR3 is CAWRLDRGVNEQYF. The CDR3 DNA sequence: TGTGCCTGGAGGCTGGACAGGGGGGTCAACGAGCAGTACTTC.

V and J are TRBV4-2 and TRBJ2-6, with D unresolved. Per germline, CDR1 LGHNA and CDR2 YNFKEQ. The CDR3 extends over 16 amino acids. V shed 0 bases and J shed 4 bases, with 10 bases lying between them. DNA for the CDR3: TGTGCCAGCAGCCAAGACCTTACTACCGGGGCCAACGTCCTGACTTTC. This translates into CASSQDLTTGANVLTF.

The CDR3 DNA reads TGTGCCAGCAGTCCCTCCGGTGGGACAGGGAAGAATGAGCAGTTCTTC. It translates to CASSPSGGTGKNEQFF. This chain joins TRBV27 and TRBJ2-1; TRBD1 matches at 9 bases. Looked up from germline, CDR1 is MNHEY and CDR2 is SMNVEV (reference sequence). Unmatched junction bases numbered 12, after V lost 5 bases and J lost 7 bases. The CDR3 has 16 amino acids.

The chain recombines TRBV6-5 with TRBJ1-1; no reliable D call. Germline V gene sequence: CDR1 MNHEY, CDR2 SVGAGI. V lost 7 bases to trimming and J lost 2 bases, with 5 bases between them. The CDR3 sequence is 11 residues long. The CDR3 is CASMGNTEAFF. CDR3 DNA sequence: TGTGCCAGCATGGGCAACACTGAAGCTTTCTTT.

V and J are TRBV27 and TRBJ1-5; 7 nucleotides line up with TRBD1. The CDR3 is made up of 16 amino acids. Trimming cost V 5 bases and J 0 bases; bases outside gene matches: 7. Germline CDR1 MNHEY, CDR2 SMNVEV (reference sequence). The CDR3 nucleotides read TGTGCCAGCAGTCCTTCGACAGGGATTAGCAATCAGCCCCAGCATTTT. Translating it yields CASSPSTGISNQPQHF.

The chain is built from TRBV11-2 and TRBJ2-5; 7 bases line up with TRBD1. CDR1 and CDR2 (germline): SGHAT, FQNNGV. This CDR3 has 13 residues. The V gene end was trimmed by 8 bases and the J gene end by 2 bases; junction bases not matched to a gene: 5. In DNA, the CDR3 is TGTGCCAGCGCCCGGGACAGACAAGAGACCCAGTACTTC. Protein product: CASARDRQETQYF.